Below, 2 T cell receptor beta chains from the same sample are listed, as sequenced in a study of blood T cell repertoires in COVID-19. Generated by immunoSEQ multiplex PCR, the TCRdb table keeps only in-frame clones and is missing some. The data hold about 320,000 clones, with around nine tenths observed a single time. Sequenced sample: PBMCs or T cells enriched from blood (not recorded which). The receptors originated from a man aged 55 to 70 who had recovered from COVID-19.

DNA of the CDR3: TGTGCCTGGAGTGTGTCAGGGATCTATGGCTACACCTTC. Its protein product is CAWSVSGIYGYTF. This chain uses TRBV30 with TRBJ1-2; D might be TRBD1 (5 bases). The CDR3 has 13 amino acids. V lost 0 bases and J lost 4, with 9 bases in between. Germline V CDR1 and CDR2: GTSNPN, SVGIG (reference sequence).

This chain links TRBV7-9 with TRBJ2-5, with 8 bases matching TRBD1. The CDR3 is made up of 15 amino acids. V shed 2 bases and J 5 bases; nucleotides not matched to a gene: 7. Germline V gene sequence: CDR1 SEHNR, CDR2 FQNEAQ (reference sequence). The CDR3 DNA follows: TGTGCCAGCAGCTTACCATCAGGGGGCATGGAGACCCAGTACTTC. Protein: CASSLPSGGMETQYF.